This is a list of T cell receptor beta chains from one sample in a study of CD8+ T cells in alopecia areata. Assay used: immunoSEQ multiplex PCR; TCRdb lists only in-frame clones, some missing. The sample has about 110,000 clones; about 50% are singletons. Sequencing input: NKG2D-low CD8+ T cells sorted from blood. These receptors were obtained from a human donor with alopecia areata. CDR3s leave out the opening cysteine and the closing phenylalanine or tryptophan. The order of the fields is J gene, V gene, CDR3 length, CDR3 protein.

J: TRBJ1-2; V: TRBV27; length: 11; CDR3: ASSSTVDYGYT
J: TRBJ2-3; V: TRBV15; length: 14; CDR3: ATSRVPGGLTDTQY
J: TRBJ2-7; V: TRBV29-1; length: 12; CDR3: SVLGLAGSYEQY
J: TRBJ2-7; V: TRBV7-9; length: 11; CDR3: ASSSPSFYEQY
J: TRBJ2-2; V: TRBV30; length: 17; CDR3: ACIVRDSSAPWVTGELF
J: TRBJ2-3; V: TRBV4-1; length: 13; CDR3: ASSQDPGRPDTQY
J: .; V: TRBV29-1; length: 12; CDR3: SVVGVPSSYEQY
J: TRBJ2-1; V: TRBV11-2; length: 9; CDR3: ASSFTHEQF
J: TRBJ1-5; V: TRBV7-9; length: 12; CDR3: ASSNGGINQPQH
J: TRBJ2-1; V: TRBV2; length: 12; CDR3: ASSEAGHLNEQF
J: TRBJ2-1; V: TRBV5-1; length: 14; CDR3: ASSYSGGVTYNEQF
J: TRBJ2-1; V: TRBV29-1; length: 14; CDR3: SVEDIREVTGNEQF
J: TRBJ1-1; V: TRBV12-5; length: 8; CDR3: ASGLPEAF
J: TRBJ2-1; V: TRBV28; length: 12; CDR3: ASSSGGPYNEQF
J: TRBJ1-5; V: TRBV13; length: 10; CDR3: ASRVGNQPQH
J: TRBJ2-7; V: TRBV7-9; length: 12; CDR3: ASRTDRDPYEQY
J: TRBJ2-1; V: TRBV6-1; length: 12; CDR3: ASDLVFAYNEQF
J: TRBJ2-7; V: TRBV7-9; length: 11; CDR3: ASSGGITYEQY
J: TRBJ2-7; V: TRBV7-8; length: 15; CDR3: ASSLLAGGPGSYEQY
J: TRBJ2-7; V: TRBV4-1; length: 11; CDR3: ASSYDTGYEQY
J: TRBJ2-1; V: TRBV27; length: 12; CDR3: ASSPISPGNEQF
J: TRBJ2-1; V: TRBV30; length: 10; CDR3: AWELRNNEQF
J: TRBJ1-4; V: TRBV7-6; length: 11; CDR3: ASRPRGDEKLF
J: TRBJ1-1; V: TRBV27; length: 11; CDR3: ASSRGRNTEAF
J: TRBJ2-1; V: TRBV6-5; length: 11; CDR3: ASSLAGWYEQF
J: TRBJ2-3; V: TRBV7-8; length: 13; CDR3: ASSPSGSRTDTQY
J: TRBJ1-1; V: TRBV28; length: 13; CDR3: ASSVAGPPNTEAF
J: TRBJ2-7; V: TRBV18; length: 9; CDR3: ASSSNYEQY
J: TRBJ2-7; V: TRBV7-2; length: 15; CDR3: ASSLLVGPGPQYEQY
J: TRBJ2-5; V: TRBV4-1; length: 12; CDR3: ASSLQNPFWAQY
J: TRBJ2-1; V: TRBV19; length: 13; CDR3: ASSISLAGAVEQF
J: TRBJ2-7; V: TRBV7-8; length: 12; CDR3: ASSLEAGRWEQY
J: TRBJ2-5; V: TRBV5-4; length: 14; CDR3: ASSDHPDGVKETQY
J: TRBJ2-7; V: TRBV7-8; length: 8; CDR3: ASSDYEQY
J: TRBJ2-7; V: TRBV27; length: 10; CDR3: ASSSPPQEQY
J: TRBJ2-7; V: TRBV29-1; length: 11; CDR3: SVESGDGYEQY
J: TRBJ1-1; V: TRBV27; length: 12; CDR3: ASRPQDGYTEAF
J: TRBJ2-5; V: TRBV7-3; length: 13; CDR3: ASSYTGGSEETQY
J: TRBJ2-1; V: TRBV7-8; length: 15; CDR3: ASSAAGLQSSYNEQF
J: TRBJ1-2; V: TRBV27; length: 9; CDR3: ASRTPRGYT
J: TRBJ2-3; V: TRBV5-1; length: 12; CDR3: ASSLEGLPDTQY
J: TRBJ1-5; V: TRBV2; length: 12; CDR3: ASSEGQFNQPQH
J: TRBJ2-7; V: TRBV7-6; length: 13; CDR3: ASSLFALPSYEQY
J: TRBJ2-2; V: TRBV27; length: 14; CDR3: ASSLGLAGYTGELF
J: TRBJ2-7; V: TRBV19; length: 10; CDR3: ASSPSAYEQY
J: TRBJ2-7; V: TRBV29-1; length: 12; CDR3: SVEGTAGDYEQY
J: TRBJ2-3; V: TRBV2; length: 12; CDR3: ASIDPRDTDTQY
J: TRBJ1-5; V: TRBV27; length: 12; CDR3: ASSFNRGGQPQH
J: TRBJ2-7; V: TRBV27; length: 17; CDR3: ASSPTGGFNSGVIYEQY
J: TRBJ2-1; V: TRBV7-9; length: 11; CDR3: ASRVSREREQF
J: TRBJ2-3; V: TRBV11-2; length: 15; CDR3: ASSPQSRLAATDTQY
J: TRBJ2-7; V: TRBV29-1; length: 12; CDR3: SVVPLALPYEQY
J: TRBJ2-3; V: TRBV29-1; length: 16; CDR3: SGTGTEWGNGRSDTQY